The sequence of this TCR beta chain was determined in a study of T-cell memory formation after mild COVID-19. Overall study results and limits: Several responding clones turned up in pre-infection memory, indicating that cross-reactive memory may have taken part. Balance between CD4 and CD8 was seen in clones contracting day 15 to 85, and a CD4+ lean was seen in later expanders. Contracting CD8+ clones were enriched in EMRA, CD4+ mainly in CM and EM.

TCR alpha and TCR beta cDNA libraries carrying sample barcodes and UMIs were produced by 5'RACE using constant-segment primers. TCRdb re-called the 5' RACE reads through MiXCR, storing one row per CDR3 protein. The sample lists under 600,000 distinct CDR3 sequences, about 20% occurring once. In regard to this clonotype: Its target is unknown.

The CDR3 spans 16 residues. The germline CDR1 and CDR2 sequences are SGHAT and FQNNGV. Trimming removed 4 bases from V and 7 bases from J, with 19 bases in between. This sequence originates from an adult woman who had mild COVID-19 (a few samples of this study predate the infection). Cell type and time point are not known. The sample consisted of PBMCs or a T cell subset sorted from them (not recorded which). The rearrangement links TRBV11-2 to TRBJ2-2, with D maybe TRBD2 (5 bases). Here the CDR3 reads CASSSHRGPRGGELFF. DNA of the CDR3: TGTGCCAGCAGCTCCCATAGAGGACCTCGGGGCGGGGAGCTGTTTTTT.